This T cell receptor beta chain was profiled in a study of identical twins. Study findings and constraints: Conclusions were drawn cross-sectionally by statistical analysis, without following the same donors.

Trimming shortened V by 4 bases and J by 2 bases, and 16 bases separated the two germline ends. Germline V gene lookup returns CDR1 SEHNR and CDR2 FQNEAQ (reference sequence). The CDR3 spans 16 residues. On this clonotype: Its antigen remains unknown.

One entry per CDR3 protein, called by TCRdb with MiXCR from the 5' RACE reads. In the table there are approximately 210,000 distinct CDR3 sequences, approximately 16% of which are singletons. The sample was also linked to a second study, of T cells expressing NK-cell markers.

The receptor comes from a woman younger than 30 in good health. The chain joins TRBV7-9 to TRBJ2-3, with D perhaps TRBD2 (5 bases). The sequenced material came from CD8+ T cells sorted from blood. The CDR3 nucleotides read TGTGCCAGCAGCTGGGCGGGTCGATGGTTCACAGATACGCAGTATTTT. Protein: CASSWAGRWFTDTQYF.